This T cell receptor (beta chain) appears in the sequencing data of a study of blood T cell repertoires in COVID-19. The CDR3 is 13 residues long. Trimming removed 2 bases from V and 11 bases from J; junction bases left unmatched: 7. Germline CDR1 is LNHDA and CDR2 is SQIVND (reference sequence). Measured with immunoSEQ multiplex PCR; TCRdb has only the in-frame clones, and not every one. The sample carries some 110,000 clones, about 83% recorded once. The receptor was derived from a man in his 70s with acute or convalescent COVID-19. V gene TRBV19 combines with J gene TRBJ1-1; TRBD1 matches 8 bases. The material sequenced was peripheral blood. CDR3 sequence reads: CASSIPDRVGAFF. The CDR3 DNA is TGTGCCAGTAGTATACCGGACAGGGTAGGTGCTTTCTTT.